This TCR beta chain originates from a study of blood T cell repertoires in COVID-19. Study at large: The United States, Italy and Spain provided the acute and convalescent COVID-19 samples. T cells, B-cell-depleted T cells, or PBMCs provided the cDNA or gDNA that served as material.

Original handling: Cell counts per sample came from amplifying reference gene primers. Using immunoSEQ multiplex PCR, the repertoire was profiled, and TCRdb retains in-frame clones only, with some absent. That table gives V, J and clone size, and the DNA gave D and trimming. The sample consists of 44,000 or so clones, about nine tenths of them appearing once. CDR1 and CDR2 from the germline V gene are SGHTA and FQGNSA. The CDR3 sequence is 15 residues long. V was pared by 3 bases and J by 4 bases, with 5 bases of the junction left unmatched. This chain uses TRBV7-2 with TRBJ2-3; 9 bases fit TRBD1. The sequence derives from a human donor in a cohort sampled during active COVID-19. Sequencing was done on a sample of peripheral blood. Here the CDR3 reads CASSFGQGPSDTQYF. The CDR3 DNA reads as TGTGCCAGCAGCTTTGGACAGGGGCCCTCAGATACGCAGTATTTT.